The 3 T cell receptor beta chains reported below all come from one sample, sequenced in a study of T-cell reconstitution after alpha-beta-depleted transplantation in children. Unique molecular identifiers were incorporated into the prepared TCRbeta library. TCRdb ran MiXCR on the PCR reads and lists one entry per CDR3 protein. Of about 420,000 distinct CDR3 sequences detected, 15% to 20% appear once; the ten largest clones hold roughly 29%. Sequenced here: PBMCs, mostly from graft donor cells, sampled 360 days after TCRalphabeta/CD19-depleted stem cell transplant. These receptors originate from a boy under two years old who had a stem cell transplant for Wiskott-Aldrich syndrome, so the T cells may come from the graft donor.

This clonotype was observed many times. This chain connects TRBV20-1 to TRBJ2-5; 11 bases map to TRBD1. The CDR3 totals 14 residues. The V segment lost 4 bases and the J segment 5 bases; nucleotides outside the gene matches: 6. Germline V CDR1 and CDR2: DFQATT, SNEGSKA (reference sequence). DNA for the CDR3: TGCAGTGCTATTCCGGGACAGGGGGTTGAGACCCAGTACTTC. It codes for CSAIPGQGVETQYF.

V and J are TRBV5-1 and TRBJ2-2; TRBD2 is a possible D gene (5 bases). V was cut by 0 bases and J by 7 bases, with 13 bases left in between. The germline gives CDR1 SGHRS, CDR2 YFSETQ. The CDR3 totals 15 residues. CDR3 sequence: CASSLVSSPVGELFF. The CDR3 region has the DNA TGCGCCAGCAGCTTGGTTTCTAGCCCGGTCGGGGAGCTGTTTTTT.

The chain uses TRBV3-1 and TRBJ2-3, with D possibly TRBD2 on 6 matching bases. V lost 0 bases and J 2 bases, leaving 15 bases between the germline ends. There are 17 residues in the CDR3. Per the germline V gene, CDR1 is LGHDT and CDR2 is YNNKEL (reference sequence). In DNA, the CDR3 is TGTGCCAGCAGCCAAGAGCTACGGGGAGGAGTCACAGATACGCAGTATTTT. This codes for CASSQELRGGVTDTQYF.